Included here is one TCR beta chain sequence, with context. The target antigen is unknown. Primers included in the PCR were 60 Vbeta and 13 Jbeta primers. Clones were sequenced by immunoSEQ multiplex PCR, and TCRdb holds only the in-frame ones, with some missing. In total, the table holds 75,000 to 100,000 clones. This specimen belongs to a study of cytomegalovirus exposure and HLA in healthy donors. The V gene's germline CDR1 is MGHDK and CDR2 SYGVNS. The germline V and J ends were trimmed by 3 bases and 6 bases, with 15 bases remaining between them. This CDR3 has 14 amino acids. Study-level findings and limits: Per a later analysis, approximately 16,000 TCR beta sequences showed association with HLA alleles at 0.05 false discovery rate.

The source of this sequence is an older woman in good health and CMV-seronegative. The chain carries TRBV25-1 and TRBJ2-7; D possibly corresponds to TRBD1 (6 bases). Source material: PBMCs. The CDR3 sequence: CASSDYGGGGEQYF. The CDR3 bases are TGTGCCAGCAGTGACTACGGTGGGGGCGGCGAGCAGTACTTC.